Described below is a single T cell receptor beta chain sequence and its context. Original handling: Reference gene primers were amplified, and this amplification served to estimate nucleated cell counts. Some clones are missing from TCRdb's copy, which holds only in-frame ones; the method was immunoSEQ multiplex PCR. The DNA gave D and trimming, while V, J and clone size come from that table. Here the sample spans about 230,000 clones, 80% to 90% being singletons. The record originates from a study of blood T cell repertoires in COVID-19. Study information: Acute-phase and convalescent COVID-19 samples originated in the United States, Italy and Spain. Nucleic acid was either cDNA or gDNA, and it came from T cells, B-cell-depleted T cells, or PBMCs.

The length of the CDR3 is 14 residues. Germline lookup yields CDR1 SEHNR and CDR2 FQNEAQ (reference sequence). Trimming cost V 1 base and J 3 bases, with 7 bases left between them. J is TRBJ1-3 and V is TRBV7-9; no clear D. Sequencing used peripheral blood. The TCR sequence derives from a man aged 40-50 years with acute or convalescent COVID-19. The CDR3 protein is CASSLVMSGNTIYF. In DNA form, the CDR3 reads TGTGCCAGCAGCTTAGTCATGAGTGGAAACACCATATATTTT.